This section outlines one T cell receptor (beta chain) sequence together with its context. Antigen: not known. One end of the junction fails to match germline, which may point to a read error. This entry is derived from a study of T cell repertoires in cytomegalovirus infection. This CDR3 has 12 amino acids. Study observations and caveats: The ex vivo response showed dominance by HLA-C-restricted CMV-specific TCR beta clonotypes. Carriage of CMV together with the relevant HLA was identifiable through cumulative public TCR beta family frequency.

Each CDR3 protein gets one entry after TCRdb re-called the reads with MiXCR. The sample lists around 740,000 distinct CDR3 sequences, roughly 36% occurring once. The receptor's source is a human donor in good health (CMV status not recorded). Some clones in this sample may be carry-over from other donors' samples. The V call is TRBV5-3, the J call TRBJ1-1; no firm D call. TRBV5-3 is sorted into the ORF group, with uncertain function. The sample taken for sequencing was PBMCs. In DNA, the CDR3 is TGTGCCAGCAGCTTTCTTGAAACTGAAGCTTTCTTT. Residues: CASSFLETEAFF.